This T cell receptor beta chain was captured by sequencing in a study of hypomethylating agent response in myelodysplastic syndrome. At the level of the study: Of the myelodysplastic syndrome patients, fewer than 10 were male, 2 female. About six patients responded with complete response or hematologic improvement; five did not.

The germline V gene encodes CDR1 LGHNA and CDR2 YNFKEQ. V was shortened by 0 bases and J by 0 bases, with 14 bases between the two germline ends. CDR3 size: 17 residues. Sequenced by immunoSEQ multiplex PCR; TCRdb stores in-frame clones only, minus some. The sample holds about 5,700 clones, over 80% seen once. The sample was bone marrow, taken before or after starting hypomethylating agent treatment for myelodysplastic syndrome (not recorded which). The rearrangement links TRBV4-2 to TRBJ2-5; D ambiguous. This receptor was identified in a human donor with myelodysplastic syndrome. CDR3 DNA sequence: TGTGCCAGCAGCCAAGAGTTCCGGGCTTCGTACCAAGAGACCCAGTACTTC. It is translated as CASSQEFRASYQETQYF.